Listed below are T cell receptor beta chains from one sample, sequenced in a study of T-cell memory formation after mild COVID-19. TCRdb independently ran MiXCR on the 5' RACE reads; one entry per CDR3 protein. The table has fewer than 150,000 distinct CDR3 sequences, about 5.9% seen once. The sequenced sample consisted of PBMCs or a T cell subset sorted from them (not recorded which). The receptors were sampled from an adult woman who had mild COVID-19 (a few samples of this study predate the infection). Cell type and time point are not known. The CDR3 runs from the conserved cysteine through the conserved F or W. D genes are given only for firm matches. Clone size is not always given. Where it is, it says once, few, many or a class for expanded clones.

clone_size j_call d_call v_call cdr3_nt cdr3_aa
many TRBJ2-5 . TRBV20-1 TGCAGTGCTAGTCGGGACTTGTCCAAAGAGACCCAGTACTTC CSASRDLSKETQYF
few TRBJ2-1 . TRBV20-1 TGCAGTGCTAGAGATCTCGGGACGCCAATCTACAATGAGCAGTTCTTC CSARDLGTPIYNEQFF
many TRBJ2-1 . TRBV11-1 TGTGCCAGCAGCTTAGCGGCAGGCAATGAGCAGTTCTTC CASSLAAGNEQFF
few TRBJ2-1 . TRBV7-3 TGTGCCAGCAGCCCGGCCCCACGATGGGATGAGCAGTTCTTC CASSPAPRWDEQFF
few TRBJ2-1 . TRBV7-2 TGTGCCAGCAGCCCGCGGAGACGAACCGCTGACAATGAGCAGTTCTTC CASSPRRRTADNEQFF
few TRBJ2-2 . TRBV9 TGTGCCAGCAGCGTAGAAGGACACATCACCGGGGAGCTGTTTTTT CASSVEGHITGELFF
. TRBJ2-7 . TRBV5-1 TGCGCCAGCAGCCCCGCGCCGACAGGCAGCGGGTACGAGCAGTACTTC CASSPAPTGSGYEQYF
many TRBJ1-1 TRBD1 TRBV7-2 TGTGCCAGCAGCCTCGGGACAGGGAAAGCTTTCTTT CASSLGTGKAFF
few TRBJ1-1 . TRBV5-1 TGCGCCAGCAGCTCTCAGGTGAACACTGAAGCTTTCTTT CASSSQVNTEAFF
many TRBJ2-1 TRBD2 TRBV5-1 TGCGCCAGCAGCCCTCGGGCTAGCGGGGACAATGAGCAGTTCTTC CASSPRASGDNEQFF
few TRBJ2-3 . TRBV5-1 TGCGCCAGCAACCCAGGGGTGGAGTTCACAGATACGCAGTATTTT CASNPGVEFTDTQYF
. TRBJ1-2 . TRBV20-1 TGCAGTGCGCCCTTGGGGCCTAAGCTCGGCTATGGCTACACCTTC CSAPLGPKLGYGYTF
. TRBJ2-1 . TRBV6-1 TGTGCCAGCACCCGGAACAATGAGCAGTTCTTC CASTRNNEQFF
many TRBJ2-2 . TRBV3-1 TGTGCCAGCAGCCTAGGGGGGGCTCGCACCGGGGAGCTGTTTTTT CASSLGGARTGELFF
few TRBJ2-3 TRBD2 TRBV24-1 TGTGCCACCAGTGATCCCTCCCGCGGGAGCAGAACAGATACGCAGTATTTT CATSDPSRGSRTDTQYF
few TRBJ1-1 . TRBV5-5 TGTGCCAGAGCACTGGATCGGACCCTAGGCGATTCAGCTTTCTTT CARALDRTLGDSAFF
. TRBJ1-1 . TRBV20-1 TGCAGTGCTAACCGTGGCAGGGCGACTCCTGAAGCTTTCTTT CSANRGRATPEAFF
few TRBJ1-3 . TRBV12-3/TRBV12-4 TGTGCCAGCAGTAACATTTCACCCGGAAACACCATATATTTT CASSNISPGNTIYF
few TRBJ2-3 . TRBV7-6 TGTGCCAGCTCCTTTCTAAGCACAGATACGCAGTATTTT CASSFLSTDTQYF
. TRBJ1-1 TRBD1 TRBV20-1 TGCAGTGGGATCGGGACAGCCAACACTGAAGCTTTCTTT CSGIGTANTEAFF
. TRBJ2-1 TRBD2 TRBV7-2 TGTGCCAGCAGCTCGGGACTAGCCTACAATGAGCAGTTCTTC CASSSGLAYNEQFF
few TRBJ2-1 . TRBV12-3/TRBV12-4 TGTGCCAGCAGTTTATCCATAGGTTCCTACAATGAGCAGTTCTTC CASSLSIGSYNEQFF
many TRBJ1-2 . TRBV5-1 TGCGCCAGCACCTTGGACGGGAACTATGGCTACACCTTC CASTLDGNYGYTF
. TRBJ2-3 TRBD2 TRBV6-1 TGTGCCAGCAGTGGAGGACTAGCGGGGCCCGCAGATACGCAGTATTTT CASSGGLAGPADTQYF
few TRBJ1-5 TRBD1 TRBV7-9 TGTGCCAGCAGCTTGGGACAGTATCAGCCCCAGCATTTT CASSLGQYQPQHF
. TRBJ2-3 . TRBV5-1 TGCGCCAGCAGTCGGGACCGCTACACAGATACGCAGTATTTT CASSRDRYTDTQYF
. TRBJ2-1 . TRBV15 TGTGCCACCAGCGCGGACAGAGGATCCTACAATGAGCAGTTCTTC CATSADRGSYNEQFF
many TRBJ2-1 TRBD2 TRBV3-1 TGTGCCAGCAGCCAAGATATTAGAAGCGGGGGGAGGAATGAGCAGTTCTTC CASSQDIRSGGRNEQFF
few TRBJ1-1 . TRBV5-1 TGCGCCAGCAGCTTTGTGGATTCGAACACTGAAGCTTTCTTT CASSFVDSNTEAFF
many TRBJ2-1 TRBD2 TRBV7-9 TGTGCCAGCAGCTCGGGACTAGCGCCATACAATGAGCAGTTCTTC CASSSGLAPYNEQFF
few TRBJ2-3 . TRBV20-1 TGCAGTGCTACCCTTACAGGCTTCACAGATACGCAGTATTTT CSATLTGFTDTQYF
many TRBJ1-5 . TRBV20-1 TGCAGTGCTAGCGGGGGTATGGGCAATCAGCCCCAGCATTTT CSASGGMGNQPQHF
few TRBJ2-7 . TRBV10-3 TGTGCCATCAGTGTTGACAGTAAATACGAGCAGTACTTC CAISVDSKYEQYF
few TRBJ2-6 . TRBV7-2 TGTGCCAGCAGCTCACAGGTGACCGGGGCCAACGTCCTGACTTTC CASSSQVTGANVLTF
few TRBJ2-7 TRBD1 TRBV20-1 TGCAGTGCTTCCTCGGACAGGGGGTACGAGCAGTACTTC CSASSDRGYEQYF
few TRBJ1-4 TRBD1 TRBV12-3/TRBV12-4 TGTGCCAGCAGTTTAAATGCAGGGGGGAATGAAAAACTGTTTTTT CASSLNAGGNEKLFF
many TRBJ1-1 TRBD1 TRBV7-6 TGTGCCAGCAGCTTAAGGGGGCTGAACACTGAAGCTTTCTTT CASSLRGLNTEAFF
many TRBJ2-5 TRBD2 TRBV12-3/TRBV12-4 TGTGCCAGCAGAATCAGCGGGAGGGGCCGAGAGACCCAGTACTTC CASRISGRGRETQYF
. TRBJ2-7 TRBD2 TRBV19 TGTGCCAGTATCCCCAACCGGGGGGAGAAGTACTTC CASIPNRGEKYF
many TRBJ2-7 . TRBV7-6 TGTGCCAGCAGCTTAGTTCCAGACTTCTACGAGCAGTACTTC CASSLVPDFYEQYF
. TRBJ2-3 . TRBV5-1 TGCGCCAGCAGCTTGGTTGTAGGGAGCACAGATACGCAGTATTTT CASSLVVGSTDTQYF